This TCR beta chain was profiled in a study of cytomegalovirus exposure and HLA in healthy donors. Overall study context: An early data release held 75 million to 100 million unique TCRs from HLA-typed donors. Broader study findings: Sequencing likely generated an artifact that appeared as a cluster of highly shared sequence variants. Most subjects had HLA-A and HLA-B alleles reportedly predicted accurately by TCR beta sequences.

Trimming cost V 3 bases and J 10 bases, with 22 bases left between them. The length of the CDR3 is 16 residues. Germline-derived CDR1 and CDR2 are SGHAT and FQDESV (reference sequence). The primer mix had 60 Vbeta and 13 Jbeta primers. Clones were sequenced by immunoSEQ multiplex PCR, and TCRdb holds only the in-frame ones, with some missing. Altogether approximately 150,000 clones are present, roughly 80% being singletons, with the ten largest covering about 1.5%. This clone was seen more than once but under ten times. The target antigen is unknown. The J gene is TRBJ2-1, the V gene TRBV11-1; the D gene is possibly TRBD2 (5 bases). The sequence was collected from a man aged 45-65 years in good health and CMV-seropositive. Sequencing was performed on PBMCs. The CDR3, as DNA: TGTGCCAGCAGCTTGATTAGCGTCACAAGAGGAGAGGAGCAGTTCTTC. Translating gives CASSLISVTRGEEQFF.